Here is one T cell receptor beta chain with its context. Time point noted: pretreatment peripheral blood. The sample is drawn from a study of PD-L1 blockade in urothelial cancer. TCRdb keeps only in-frame clones here, not all; method: immunoSEQ multiplex PCR. The sample lists some 87,000 clones, roughly 91% occurring once. The CDR3 extends over 14 amino acids. Germline V gene lookup returns CDR1 SGHTA and CDR2 FQGNSA. V lost 7 bases and J lost 4, with 16 bases in between. The gene calls are TRBV7-2 and TRBJ1-2, with a possible D match to TRBD1 (6 bases). This receptor was obtained from a man aged 60 to 69 with urothelial cancer. The sequences come from PBMCs, collected around atezolizumab (anti-PD-L1) treatment. The CDR3 coding sequence is TGTGCCAGCATCCTCAACAGGGAGGGCTATGGCTACACCTTC. Amino acids: CASILNREGYGYTF.